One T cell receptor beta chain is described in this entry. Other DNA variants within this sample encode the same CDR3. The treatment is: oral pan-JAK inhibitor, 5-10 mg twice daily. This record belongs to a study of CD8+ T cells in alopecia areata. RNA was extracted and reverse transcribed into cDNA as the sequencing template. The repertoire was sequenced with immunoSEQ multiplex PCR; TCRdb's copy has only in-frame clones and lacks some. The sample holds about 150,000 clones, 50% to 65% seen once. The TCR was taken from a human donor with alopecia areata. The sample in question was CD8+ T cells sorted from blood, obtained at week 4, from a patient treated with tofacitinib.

As DNA, the CDR3 is TGTGCCAGCAGGACATACAATGAGCAGTTCTTC. Translating gives CASRTYNEQFF. The V gene is TRBV25-1, the J gene TRBJ2-1, with D uncertain. The ends were cut back, 6 bases at V and 4 bases at J, with 4 bases in the middle. Germline lookup yields CDR1 MGHDK and CDR2 SYGVNS. The CDR3 has 11 residues.